What follows are 30 T cell receptor beta chains derived from one specimen sequenced in a study of blood T cells in healthy people across ages. Alongside a J-beta primer mix, a sample-barcoded 5' primer served in a second PCR lasting about 7 to 12 cycles. TCRdb fed the 5' RACE reads into MiXCR, producing one record per CDR3 protein. This table has 450,000 to 650,000 distinct CDR3 sequences, about 25% appearing once. In addition, the sample was reused for a study of T cells of mothers and their children.

The sequenced sample consisted of blood. These receptors originate from a boy aged 10-17 years in good health.

This clonotype was counted a few times. V and J are TRBV29-1 and TRBJ1-2; D may be TRBD1 (6 bases). Trimming shortened V by 4 bases and J by 4 bases, and 19 bases separated the two germline ends. Germline loops: CDR1 SQVTM, CDR2 ANQGSEA. The CDR3 loop spans 15 amino acids. The CDR3 protein is CSVVLFGTRSYGYTF. The DNA of the CDR3 is TGCAGCGTTGTGTTATTCGGGACAAGAAGCTATGGCTACACCTTC. Variable domain in full (rest from reference TRBV29-1 and TRBJ1-2): SAVISQKPSRDICQRGTSLTIQCQVDSQVTMMFWYRQQPGQSLTLIATANQGSEATYESGFVIDKFPISRPNLTFSTLTVSNMSPEDSSIYLCSVVLFGTRSYGYTFGSGTRLTVV.

The V call is TRBV7-2, the J call TRBJ2-5; a possible D gene is TRBD1 (6 bases). CDR1 is SGHTA, CDR2 FQGNSA, per germline. Trimming removed 5 bases from V and 4 bases from J, with 23 bases in between. The CDR3 spans 17 residues. The CDR3 sequence is CASSTYHRATGLETQYF. In nucleotides, the CDR3 is TGTGCCAGCAGCACCTACCATCGTGCTACAGGGTTAGAGACCCAGTACTTC.

This clonotype has only a few counts. The chain links TRBV12-3 or TRBV12-4 to TRBJ1-5; perhaps TRBD1 as D (5 bases). V was pared by 7 bases and J by 7 bases, with 17 bases between. This CDR3 comprises 14 residues. The CDR3 DNA is TGTGCCAGCACTCAGCGAAGGGGCAGGCAGCCCCAGCATTTT. Its protein is CASTQRRGRQPQHF.

J is TRBJ2-5 and V is TRBV7-9, with D maybe TRBD1 (6 bases). The J call could be wrong; TRBJ2-7 is a better fit for the DNA end. Germline V lookup: CDR1 SEHNR, CDR2 FQNEAQ (reference sequence). This CDR3 contains 16 residues. DNA of the CDR3: TGTGCCAGCAGCTCCTCGACAGGATGGGGTCGCTACGAGCAGTACTTC. This sequence encodes CASSSSTGWGRYEQYF.

The CDR3 DNA reads as TGTGCCAGCAGTGAAAGCGAGGGATTTGGTACAGATACGCAGTATTTT. It specifies CASSESEGFGTDTQYF. The rearrangement joins TRBV25-1 to TRBJ2-3; D possibly corresponds to TRBD2 (5 bases). The germline CDR1 and CDR2 sequences are MGHDK and SYGVNS. Trimming pared 2 bases from V and 3 bases from J, leaving 15 bases between. The CDR3 runs 16 residues.

In its sample, this clonotype was seen a few times. This rearrangement joins TRBV6-2 or TRBV6-3 to TRBJ2-6; D not resolved. This CDR3 comprises 15 residues. Trimming removed 4 bases at V and 2 bases at J, with 9 bases between. Germline CDR1 and CDR2: MNHEY and SVGEGT. The chain's CDR3 is CASSSNIAGANVLTF. The DNA of the CDR3 is TGTGCCAGCAGTTCCAATATCGCTGGGGCCAACGTCCTGACTTTC.

V usage is TRBV7-2 and J usage is TRBJ2-4; 9 bases fit TRBD1. The trim removed 3 bases at V and 0 bases at J, leaving 15 bases unmatched. The V gene's germline CDR1 is SGHTA and CDR2 FQGNSA. The CDR3 consists of 20 residues. CDR3 protein: CASSFPLDRGGLLAKNIQYF. CDR3 sequence (DNA): TGTGCCAGCAGCTTCCCGTTGGACAGGGGCGGATTACTAGCCAAAAACATTCAGTACTTC.

This sequence joins TRBV13 and TRBJ2-3; no definite D call. The CDR3 spans 11 residues. V lost 4 bases, J lost 5 bases, and 4 bases lay in between. The germline gives CDR1 PRHDT, CDR2 FYEKMQ (reference sequence). CDR3 loop: CASSYVDTQYF. The CDR3 bases are TGTGCCAGCAGCTATGTAGATACGCAGTATTTT.

As to this clonotype: Germline and junction disagree at one end, which may indicate a read error. The chain couples TRBV3-1 to TRBJ1-2; possibly TRBD1 for D (6 bases). The V gene's germline CDR1 is LGHDT and CDR2 YNNKEL (reference sequence). The CDR3 loop spans 13 amino acids. This CDR3 is CASRQGQLGGYTF. The CDR3 DNA is TGTGCCAGCAGGCAAGGACAGTTGGGCGGCTACACCTTC.

The chain couples TRBV5-5 to TRBJ2-1; tentative D call: TRBD2 (6 bases). Germline V gene sequence: CDR1 SGHKS, CDR2 YYEKEE (reference sequence). The CDR3 contains 14 residues. The V and J ends lost 4 bases and 6 bases respectively, with 14 bases between them. CDR3 residues: CASSAGYGGNEQFF. The CDR3 DNA is TGTGCCAGCAGCGCCGGGTACGGGGGCAATGAGCAGTTCTTC.

This clonotype was observed a few times. The DNA of the CDR3 is TGTGCCAGCAGCCGAAGGACGGGGCGGCAGACCCAGTACTTC. Its protein is CASSRRTGRQTQYF. The rearrangement uses TRBV7-9 and TRBJ2-5; tentatively, D is TRBD1 or TRBD2 (5 bases each). The CDR3 covers 14 residues. Germline V CDR1 and CDR2: SEHNR, FQNEAQ (reference sequence). Trimming removed 5 bases at V and 6 bases at J, with 16 bases between.

This chain uses TRBV18 with TRBJ2-4; D is undetermined. Trimming shortened V by 3 bases and J by 0 bases, and 12 bases separated the two germline ends. The CDR3 contains 16 residues. Germline V CDR1 and CDR2: KGHSH, LQKENI. CDR3: CASSPRIPQAKNIQYF. CDR3 nucleotides: TGTGCCAGCTCACCGAGGATCCCCCAAGCCAAAAACATTCAGTACTTC.

The gene calls are TRBV7-2 and TRBJ2-5; D gene uncertain. Germline V lookup: CDR1 SGHTA, CDR2 FQGNSA. The V end lost 1 base, the J end lost 5 bases, and 14 bases lay between the germline ends. CDR3 size: 15 residues. The CDR3 is CASSLVPMSLETQYF. In nucleotides, the CDR3 is TGTGCCAGCAGCTTAGTCCCCATGTCTCTGGAGACCCAGTACTTC.

This chain connects TRBV9 to TRBJ2-2, with D hard to call. There are 13 residues in the CDR3. The V and J ends lost 0 bases and 5 bases respectively, with 5 bases between them. Germline loops: CDR1 SGDLS, CDR2 YYNGEE. CDR3 sequence reads: CASSVGWTGELFF. The DNA of the CDR3 is TGTGCCAGCAGCGTAGGGTGGACCGGGGAGCTGTTTTTT.

The chain is built from TRBV7-2 and TRBJ2-7; 8 bases map to TRBD1. The germline V gene encodes CDR1 SGHTA and CDR2 FQGNSA. The trim removed 3 bases at V and 2 bases at J, leaving 6 bases unmatched. The CDR3 spans 15 residues. The CDR3 protein is CASSFLGTGTYEQYF. CDR3 sequence (DNA): TGTGCCAGCAGCTTCCTCGGGACAGGCACCTACGAGCAGTACTTC.

This clonotype appeared a few times. V and J are TRBV4-3 and TRBJ1-1; D uncertain. Trimming pared 1 base from V and 3 bases from J, leaving 9 bases between. The CDR3 is made up of 14 amino acids. Germline V gene data show CDR1 as LGHNA and CDR2 as YSLEER. The chain's CDR3 is CASSQGVVDTEAFF. The CDR3 nucleotides are TGCGCCAGCAGCCAAGGGGTGGTGGACACTGAAGCTTTCTTT.

A remark on this clonotype: An end of the junction does not agree with germline; a read error may underlie this. CDR3 in DNA: TGTGTCATCAGCCCCGGGACCTCTAATGAAAAACTGTTTTTT. Its protein is CVISPGTSNEKLFF. V gene TRBV10-3 combines with J gene TRBJ1-4, with TRBD1 as a possible D gene (5 bases). Germline V CDR1 and CDR2: ENHRY, SYGVKD. The CDR3 runs 14 residues.

This clonotype was recorded a few times. The chain joins TRBV18 to TRBJ2-5; weak D call: TRBD1 (6 bases). Germline CDR1 reads KGHSH; CDR2 reads LQKENI. The CDR3 contains 18 residues. Trimming shortened V by 2 bases and J by 1 base, and 20 bases separated the two germline ends. CDR3 DNA sequence: TGTGCCAGCTCACCAGATTCGCGAGGTGGACAGCTCCAAGAGACCCAGTACTTC. Translation: CASSPDSRGGQLQETQYF.

The V gene is TRBV12-3 or TRBV12-4, the J gene TRBJ1-1; D is undetermined. V was pared by 6 bases and J by 8 bases, with 19 bases between. The CDR3 length is 14 residues. CDR3 DNA: TGTGCCAGCAGCCCCGACCCCTATACCACCGAAGCTTTCTTT. The encoded protein is CASSPDPYTTEAFF.

V is TRBV6-8 and J is TRBJ2-2; TRBD2 matches 7 bases. After removal of 6 bases from V and 4 bases from J, the junction contained 5 bases not matched to a gene. CDR1 and CDR2 (germline): MNHGY, SAAAGT. The CDR3 loop spans 14 amino acids. The CDR3 loop reads CASSSWTSTGELFF. As DNA, the CDR3 is TGTGCCAGCAGCTCCTGGACTAGCACCGGGGAGCTGTTTTTT.

This clonotype occurred a few times. This rearrangement joins TRBV12-5 to TRBJ2-1; no definite D call. Judging by the DNA end, TRBJ2-5 fits better; the J call may be wrong. The CDR3 has 13 residues. Germline V CDR1 and CDR2: LGHNT, FRNRAP. The DNA for the CDR3 is TGTGCTAGTGGTTTGGCAACTGGGGAGACCCAGTACTTC. It translates to CASGLATGETQYF.

The rearrangement links TRBV20-1 to TRBJ2-1; D is perhaps TRBD2 (5 bases). The J call could be wrong; TRBJ2-7 is a better fit for the DNA end. This CDR3 is built from 13 residues. Germline CDR1 is DFQATT and CDR2 is SNEGSKA (reference sequence). CDR3 in amino acids: CSALGSSKYEQYF. The CDR3 DNA reads as TGCAGTGCTTTGGGGTCTAGCAAGTACGAGCAGTACTTC.

This sequence joins TRBV9 and TRBJ2-7; a possible D gene is TRBD2 (5 bases). The germline CDR1 and CDR2 sequences are SGDLS and YYNGEE. Trimming cost V 4 bases and J 2 bases, with 13 bases left between them. CDR3 length equals 14 residues. The CDR3, as DNA: TGTGCCAGCAGCCCGATGGAGGTGGCCTACGAGCAGTACTTC. This codes for CASSPMEVAYEQYF.

The rearrangement joins TRBV7-2 to TRBJ1-1; D gene ambiguous. The CDR3 is 14 amino acids. Trimming cost V 4 bases and J 6 bases, with 15 bases left between them. CDR1 SGHTA and CDR2 FQGNSA come from the germline V gene. This CDR3 is CASSYGVIEAEAFF. CDR3 DNA sequence: TGTGCCAGCAGCTACGGGGTCATCGAGGCTGAAGCTTTCTTT.

The rearrangement joins TRBV9 to TRBJ1-4, with 7 bases lining up with TRBD1. This CDR3 has 15 amino acids. Germline V gene lookup returns CDR1 SGDLS and CDR2 YYNGEE. Trimming removed 0 bases from V and 4 bases from J; junction bases left unmatched: 3. The CDR3 here is CASSVAQGDNEKLFF. The CDR3 region has the DNA TGTGCCAGCAGCGTAGCCCAGGGGGATAATGAAAAACTGTTTTTT.

This clonotype was detected only a few times. V and J are TRBV28 and TRBJ1-1, with no clear D. Germline V gene data show CDR1 as MDHEN and CDR2 as SYDVKM. The CDR3 totals 11 residues. Trimming pared 6 bases from V and 9 bases from J, leaving 11 bases between. CDR3 nucleotides: TGTGCCAGCAGCAGGACCTTGCAAGCTTTCTTT. The encoded protein is CASSRTLQAFF.

The chain's CDR3 is CASRGQGLGYGYTF. In DNA, the CDR3 is TGTGCCAGCAGGGGACAGGGTCTCGGCTATGGCTACACCTTC. The rearrangement links TRBV6-5 to TRBJ1-2; the match to TRBD1 covers 9 bases. Germline V gene sequence: CDR1 MNHEY, CDR2 SVGAGI. V shed 6 bases, J shed 4 bases, and the junction held 6 bases outside the gene matches. CDR3 length: 14 amino acids.

Notes on this clonotype: The junction and the germline gene differ at one end; a read error may be behind it. CDR3 region: CVSSPGTMAGGKNIQYF. For the CDR3, the DNA is TGTGTCAGCAGTCCCGGTACTATGGCGGGAGGAAAAAACATTCAGTACTTC. The chain links TRBV28 to TRBJ2-4, with TRBD2 matching 8 bases. The CDR3 loop spans 17 amino acids. Germline-derived CDR1 and CDR2 are MDHEN and SYDVKM.

This chain joins TRBV12-3 or TRBV12-4 and TRBJ2-3, with TRBD2 matching over 11 bases. The CDR3 consists of 18 residues. V lost 5 bases to trimming and J lost 4 bases; unmatched junction nucleotides: 14. CDR3 DNA sequence: TGTGCCAGCAGTCCAACTAGCGGGAGCCCAAAGTTCGCAGATACGCAGTATTTT. As protein: CASSPTSGSPKFADTQYF.

The chain recombines TRBV20-1 with TRBJ2-7, with a weak D call TRBD2 (5 bases). There are 12 residues in the CDR3. The V gene lost 5 bases and the J gene lost 0 bases, with 8 bases spanning the gap. Germline CDR1 reads DFQATT; CDR2 reads SNEGSKA (reference sequence). The CDR3 here is CSAQRDSYEQYF. The CDR3 DNA follows: TGCAGTGCTCAACGGGACTCCTACGAGCAGTACTTC.